This passage covers 18 T cell receptor beta chains from one sample sequenced in a study of control samples from healthy donors and cancer patients. This table comes from immunoSEQ multiplex PCR, and its TCRdb copy is limited to in-frame clones, with some not included. The sample includes roughly 98,000 clones, around 80% of them seen just once. The sequencing input was blood. The receptors stem from a woman in her sixties in good health.

The J gene is TRBJ2-2, the V gene TRBV3-1 (or the pseudogene TRBV3-2); 7 bases fit TRBD1. This CDR3 spans 14 amino acids. Germline-derived CDR1 and CDR2 are LGHDT and YNNKEL (reference sequence). V gave up 7 bases and J gave up 6 bases; unmatched junction bases: 8. CDR3 in DNA: TGTGCCAGCACCTCCCTCCAGGGGGCCGGGGAGCTGTTTTTT. The encoded protein is CASTSLQGAGELFF.

The V and J genes are TRBV6-5 and TRBJ1-6; maybe TRBD1 (6 bases). CDR1 is MNHEY and CDR2 is SVGAGI in the germline V gene. V lost 3 bases to trimming and J lost 13 bases, with 10 bases between them. This CDR3 is built from 12 residues. CDR3 nucleotides: TGTGCCAGCAGTTATGCCAGGGGTCCCCTCCACTTT. This translates into CASSYARGPLHF.

The chain links TRBV12-3 or TRBV12-4 to TRBJ1-1; D uncertain. This CDR3 contains 12 residues. V gave up 3 bases and J gave up 7 bases, with 9 bases separating them. CDR3 loop: CASSFAGNEAFF. The CDR3, as DNA: TGTGCCAGCAGTTTCGCGGGGAATGAAGCTTTCTTT.

Points on this clone: Additional DNA sequences in this sample encode the identical CDR3. The chain combines TRBV7-2 with TRBJ1-1; D is unresolved. Per the germline V gene, CDR1 is SGHTA and CDR2 is FQGNSA. The CDR3 extends over 13 amino acids. Trimming took 2 bases from V and 1 from J, leaving 5 bases between them. This CDR3 reads CASSLLRNTEAFF. In DNA form, the CDR3 reads TGTGCCAGCAGCTTATTGCGGAACACTGAAGCTTTCTTT. The whole variable domain, remainder taken from reference TRBV7-2 and TRBJ1-1, is GAGVSQSPSNKVTEKGKDVELRCDPISGHTALYWYRQSLGQGLEFLIYFQGNSAPDKSGLPSDRFSAERTGGSVSTLTIQRTQQEDSAVYLCASSLLRNTEAFFGQGTRLTVV.

The chain joins TRBV21-1 to TRBJ1-4; the table's D call TRBD1 went unverified against the DNA. TRBV21-1 is a pseudogene locus. The CDR3 consists of 14 residues. The CDR3 region has the DNA TGTGCCAGCAGCAGGCAGGGCGAAAATGAAAAACTGTTTTTT. Its protein product is CASSRQGENEKLFF.

The chain joins TRBV28 to TRBJ2-5; the match to TRBD2 covers 12 bases. With V trimmed by 5 bases and J by 5 bases, 9 bases remained unmatched. From germline, CDR1 is MDHEN and CDR2 SYDVKM. This CDR3 is built from 16 residues. CDR3 protein: CASSPSLAGGRETQYF. CDR3 in DNA: TGTGCCAGCAGTCCCTCACTAGCGGGGGGAAGGGAGACCCAGTACTTC.

The rearrangement joins TRBV13 to TRBJ2-2; the D is unclear. V was cut by 2 bases and J by 6 bases, with 4 bases left in between. From germline, CDR1 is PRHDT and CDR2 FYEKMQ (reference sequence). The CDR3 is 12 residues long. The CDR3 reads CASSLIPGELFF. The CDR3 DNA sequence: TGTGCCAGCAGCTTAATCCCCGGGGAGCTGTTTTTT.

This clone appeared a few times. The V and J genes are TRBV5-1 and TRBJ2-1, with TRBD1 matching 7 bases. CDR1 and CDR2 from the germline V gene are SGHRS and YFSETQ. This CDR3 has 17 amino acids. V trimming: 4 bases; J trimming: 2 bases; junction bases outside the gene matches: 12. The CDR3 DNA reads TGCGCCAGCAGCCGAACGCCCTCCGGGACAGCCTACAATGAGCAGTTCTTC. It specifies CASSRTPSGTAYNEQFF.

The genes are TRBV9 and TRBJ2-2; tentatively, D is TRBD2 (6 bases). Germline assignment: CDR1 SGDLS and CDR2 YYNGEE. V lost 2 bases and J lost 1, with 9 bases in between. The CDR3 is 15 amino acids. The CDR3 reads CASSVYGGNTGELFF. The CDR3 bases are TGTGCCAGCAGCGTCTACGGGGGGAACACCGGGGAGCTGTTTTTT.

V and J are TRBV24-1 and TRBJ2-1; D is unclear. CDR3 size: 15 residues. V gave up 7 bases and J gave up 0 bases, with 12 bases separating them. Per germline, CDR1 KGHDR and CDR2 SFDVKD. CDR3 sequence reads: CATSSGSSSYNEQFF. CDR3 bases: TGTGCCACCAGCAGTGGCAGTAGCTCCTACAATGAGCAGTTCTTC.

This chain joins TRBV29-1 and TRBJ1-5, with D possibly matching TRBD1 (6 bases). CDR1 is SQVTM, CDR2 ANQGSEA, per germline. The CDR3 length is 14 residues. V shed 4 bases and J shed 3 bases, with 13 bases lying between them. CDR3 sequence reads: CSVGMGGANQPQHF. The CDR3 DNA follows: TGCAGCGTTGGAATGGGGGGGGCCAATCAGCCCCAGCATTTT.

The chain is built from TRBV6-5 and TRBJ2-7; TRBD2 matches at 7 bases. The CDR3 has 15 residues. Trimming removed 7 bases from V and 5 bases from J; junction bases left unmatched: 14. Per the germline V gene, CDR1 is MNHEY and CDR2 is SVGAGI. CDR3 sequence: CASMIGAGIGNEQYF. The CDR3 region has the DNA TGTGCCAGCATGATCGGAGCGGGAATCGGCAACGAGCAGTACTTC.

In this sample, this clone turned up once. The chain carries TRBV28 and TRBJ1-1, with D tentatively TRBD1 (5 bases). V gave up 5 bases and J gave up 10 bases, with 17 bases separating them. The CDR3 extends over 13 amino acids. In germline, CDR1 is MDHEN, CDR2 SYDVKM. The CDR3 DNA follows: TGTGCCAGCAGTCTCCCGGGACTCCTAGGAGCTTTCTTT. This codes for CASSLPGLLGAFF.

The J gene is TRBJ2-7, the V gene TRBV28, with 12 nucleotides matching TRBD1. The trim removed 6 bases at V and 9 bases at J, leaving 15 bases unmatched. The CDR3 length is 16 residues. Germline assignment: CDR1 MDHEN and CDR2 SYDVKM. The CDR3 reads CASSEVGGQGAPAQYF. The CDR3, as DNA: TGTGCCAGCAGCGAGGTTGGGGGACAGGGGGCGCCTGCGCAGTACTTC.

The rearrangement uses TRBV4-1 and TRBJ2-1; TRBD2 matches 8 bases. Germline-derived CDR1 and CDR2 are MGHRA and YSYEKL. The CDR3 covers 19 residues. J gave up 3 bases and V 4 bases, and 17 bases lay outside the gene matches. The CDR3 region is CASSLHPTGGRGVYNEQFF. The CDR3 nucleotides read TGCGCCAGCAGCCTCCACCCAACGGGGGGGAGGGGAGTCTACAATGAGCAGTTCTTC.

The V call is TRBV4-1, the J call TRBJ1-5; a weak D match, TRBD1 (6 bases). V dropped 1 base and J dropped 2 bases, with 12 bases sitting between them. The CDR3 covers 16 residues. CDR1 MGHRA and CDR2 YSYEKL come from the germline V gene. DNA of the CDR3: TGCGCCAGCAGCCAAGGGGGCTACAGGGGCAATCAGCCCCAGCATTTT. It yields the protein CASSQGGYRGNQPQHF.

The chain recombines TRBV5-5 with TRBJ2-7; a possible D gene is TRBD1 (6 bases). This CDR3 comprises 15 residues. The germline V and J ends were trimmed by 1 base and 3 bases, with 14 bases remaining between them. Germline assignment: CDR1 SGHKS and CDR2 YYEKEE (reference sequence). For the CDR3, the DNA is TGTGCCAGCAGCTTGATAGGGACAACCGGCTACGAGCAGTACTTC. The encoded protein is CASSLIGTTGYEQYF.

The V call is TRBV19, the J call TRBJ1-2; a possible D gene is TRBD1 (5 bases). The CDR3 length is 13 residues. V lost 3 bases and J 7 bases, leaving 12 bases between the germline ends. Per germline, CDR1 LNHDA and CDR2 SQIVND (reference sequence). As DNA, the CDR3 is TGTGCCAGTAGTATCTCAGGGTTTCGTGGCTACACCTTC. Its protein product is CASSISGFRGYTF.